This T cell receptor beta chain originates from a study of shared clonotypes between healthy human individuals. The CDR3 is 13 amino acids. V lost 7 bases, J lost 9 bases, and 13 bases lay in between. The germline V gene encodes CDR1 SNHLY and CDR2 FYNNEI. TCRdb keeps only in-frame clones here, not all; method: immunoSEQ multiplex PCR. The profile shows 490,000 or so clones, less than 80% of them singletons. Input material: PBMCs. The origin of this receptor is a woman aged 40-49 years in good health. Some clones in this sample may be carry-over from other donors' samples. The chain carries TRBV2 and TRBJ1-6; the D is unclear. CDR3 amino acids: CASKGPGSSPLHF. Written as DNA, the CDR3 is TGTGCCAGCAAGGGCCCGGGTTCTTCACCCCTCCACTTT.